Shown below are 31 T cell receptor beta chains from a single sample sequenced in a study of tumor-infiltrating lymphocytes in localized non-small cell lung cancer. Assay: immunoSEQ multiplex PCR; the TCRdb copy retains only in-frame clones and omits some. The repertoire holds roughly 7,400 clones, 70% to 80% seen once, with around 10% in the top ten. The sequenced material came from lung tumor tissue. All receptors derive from a human donor with non-small cell lung cancer.

The sample holds one count of this clone. The chain carries TRBV6-4 and TRBJ2-3, with D tentatively TRBD1 (6 bases). This CDR3 spans 13 amino acids. V gave up 4 bases and J gave up 3 bases, with 8 bases separating them. Germline-derived CDR1 and CDR2 are MRHNA and SNTAGT. As DNA, the CDR3 is TGTGCCAGCAGTGTAGGACAGACAGATACGCAGTATTTT. Translating gives CASSVGQTDTQYF.

The chain has TRBV18 and TRBJ2-2, with unresolved D. V was pared by 6 bases and J by 7 bases, with 12 bases between. Germline V CDR1 and CDR2: KGHSH, LQKENI. This CDR3 is built from 13 residues. CDR3 loop: CASSSSSGGELFF. The CDR3 DNA reads TGTGCCAGCTCTAGCTCGTCAGGCGGGGAGCTGTTTTTT. Filled out from reference TRBV18 and TRBJ2-2, the complete variable domain reads NAGVMQNPRHLVRRRGQEARLRCSPMKGHSHVYWYRQLPEEGLKFMVYLQKENIIDESGMPKERFSAEFPKEGPSILRIQQVVRGDSAAYFCASSSSSGGELFFGEGSRLTVL.

The chain links TRBV19 to TRBJ1-1; the D is unclear. V lost 6 bases and J 2 bases, leaving 4 bases between the germline ends. Germline assignment: CDR1 LNHDA and CDR2 SQIVND (reference sequence). The CDR3 has 11 residues. The CDR3 loop reads CASRTNTEAFF. As DNA, the CDR3 is TGTGCCAGTAGGACAAACACTGAAGCTTTCTTT.

The V and J genes are TRBV5-1 and TRBJ1-3; D gene unclear. The length of the CDR3 is 14 residues. Trimming left V 0 bases short and J 2 bases short, with 6 bases between. Germline V gene data show CDR1 as SGHRS and CDR2 as YFSETQ. CDR3 protein: CASSLDLAGNTIYF. The CDR3 DNA reads TGCGCCAGCAGCTTGGATTTGGCTGGAAACACCATATATTTT.

There are a few counts of this clone. This rearrangement joins TRBV2 to TRBJ2-5; 7 bases fit TRBD1. This CDR3 contains 14 residues. The germline V gene has CDR1 SNHLY and CDR2 FYNNEI. V gave up 8 bases and J gave up 8 bases; unmatched junction bases: 14. In DNA form, the CDR3 reads TGTGCCAGCGATCTTCAGGGCCAGGGGGATACCCAGTACTTC. It is translated as CASDLQGQGDTQYF.

V is TRBV5-1 and J is TRBJ1-5; tentative D call: TRBD1 (5 bases). V dropped 0 bases and J dropped 13 bases, with 11 bases sitting between them. This CDR3 contains 12 residues. Germline V CDR1 and CDR2: SGHRS, YFSETQ. CDR3: CASSLDGQGQHF. In DNA form, the CDR3 reads TGCGCCAGCAGCTTGGATGGGCAGGGTCAGCATTTT.

The chain links TRBV15 to TRBJ1-1; D not resolved. V was clipped by 11 bases and J by 0 bases, with 13 bases between them. The length of the CDR3 is 13 residues. Germline-derived CDR1 and CDR2 are LNHNV and YYDKDF (reference sequence). CDR3 nucleotide sequence: TGTGCCTCCTGGTCGGGGATGAACACTGAAGCTTTCTTT. As protein: CASWSGMNTEAFF.

V gene TRBV30 combines with J gene TRBJ1-5; D is unclear. The germline gives CDR1 GTSNPN, CDR2 SVGIG (reference sequence). The germline V and J ends were trimmed by 0 bases and 5 bases, with 11 bases remaining between them. This CDR3 comprises 14 residues. This CDR3 reads CAWSVQIGHQPQHF. The CDR3, as DNA: TGTGCCTGGAGTGTACAAATAGGCCATCAGCCCCAGCATTTT.

This clone was detected only a few times. V gene TRBV7-9 combines with J gene TRBJ1-4; 9 nucleotides align to TRBD1. CDR1 is SEHNR and CDR2 is FQNEAQ in the germline V gene (reference sequence). There are 16 residues in the CDR3. J lost 6 bases, V lost 6 bases, and 11 bases had no gene match. DNA of the CDR3: TGTGCCAGCAGTTCAAATTACAGGGGGCGGGATGAAAAACTGTTTTTT. Its translation is CASSSNYRGRDEKLFF.

This chain uses TRBV5-4 with TRBJ2-5; the D gene is possibly TRBD1 (6 bases). Germline V gene data show CDR1 as SGHNT and CDR2 as YYREEE (reference sequence). This CDR3 contains 15 residues. The V and J ends lost 0 bases and 2 bases respectively, with 11 bases between them. CDR3 bases: TGTGCCAGCAGCTTGGTAGCAGGGGATCAAGAGACCCAGTACTTC. Translating it yields CASSLVAGDQETQYF.

This rearrangement joins TRBV9 to TRBJ1-6; no reliable D call. Germline V gives CDR1 SGDLS, CDR2 YYNGEE. V was shortened by 4 bases and J by 5 bases, with 7 bases between the two germline ends. This CDR3 contains 13 residues. Here the CDR3 DNA reads TGTGCCAGCAGCCCCACTGATAATTCACCCCTCCACTTT. This gives the protein CASSPTDNSPLHF.

This clone was counted between two and nine times. This rearrangement joins TRBV28 to TRBJ1-2, with D unclear. The CDR3 extends over 15 amino acids. Germline assignment: CDR1 MDHEN and CDR2 SYDVKM. V lost 7 bases to trimming and J lost 2 bases, with 17 bases between them. CDR3 nucleotide sequence: TGTGCCAGCACCCCGTCTTGGGCACAGAACTATGGCTACACCTTC. It codes for CASTPSWAQNYGYTF.

V and J are TRBV19 and TRBJ1-2; D perhaps matches TRBD1 (6 bases). The length of the CDR3 is 12 residues. Germline V gives CDR1 LNHDA, CDR2 SQIVND (reference sequence). The DNA of the CDR3 is TGTGCAGTGGCCGGGGGGCGCCGAGGCTACACCTTC. Translating gives CAVAGGRRGYTF.

This sequence joins TRBV18 and TRBJ2-1, with D possibly TRBD2 on 5 matching bases. The CDR3 runs 13 residues. Germline values: CDR1 KGHSH, CDR2 LQKENI. V was trimmed by 3 bases and J by 2 bases, leaving 5 bases between them. Here the CDR3 reads CASSPEAYNEQFF. The DNA for the CDR3 is TGTGCCAGCTCACCGGAGGCCTACAATGAGCAGTTCTTC.

The chain employs TRBV6-1 and TRBJ1-6; 9 nucleotides match TRBD1. The CDR3 consists of 15 residues. J lost 8 bases, V lost 10 bases, and 12 bases had no gene match. Germline V CDR1 and CDR2: MNHNS, SASEGT. CDR3 DNA sequence: TGTGCCATCACTCGAACGGGGACAGGGTATTCACCCCTCCACTTT. This gives the protein CAITRTGTGYSPLHF.

This clone has a handful of counts. This chain uses TRBV19 with TRBJ1-5; TRBD1 might be the D (5 bases). V was trimmed by 2 bases and J by 3 bases, leaving 11 bases between them. Germline V CDR1 and CDR2: LNHDA, SQIVND (reference sequence). The CDR3 totals 15 residues. The CDR3: CASSIKGDYNQPQHF. In nucleotides, the CDR3 is TGTGCCAGTAGTATAAAAGGGGACTACAATCAGCCCCAGCATTTT.

This clone was counted a single time. The chain employs TRBV4-1 and TRBJ1-5, with D maybe TRBD1 (5 bases). Trimming removed 3 bases at V and 4 bases at J, with 7 bases between. Germline V CDR1 and CDR2: MGHRA, YSYEKL. The CDR3 covers 13 residues. This CDR3 is CASSQSGNQPQHF. Written as DNA, the CDR3 is TGCGCCAGCAGCCAGTCAGGGAATCAGCCCCAGCATTTT.

This chain joins TRBV7-2 and TRBJ1-5; 9 nucleotides align to TRBD1. Trimming cost V 4 bases and J 6 bases; bases outside gene matches: 7. The CDR3 sequence is 15 residues long. Germline CDR1 SGHTA, CDR2 FQGNSA. The CDR3 spells CASSSGQGGAQPQHF. The CDR3 DNA follows: TGTGCCAGCAGCTCGGGACAGGGAGGGGCTCAGCCCCAGCATTTT.

The table lists this clone with a few counts. The genes are TRBV6-6 and TRBJ2-5; D might be TRBD2 (5 bases). There are 14 residues in the CDR3. Per the germline V gene, CDR1 is MNHNY and CDR2 is SVGAGI (reference sequence). The germline V and J ends were trimmed by 4 bases and 1 base, with 10 bases remaining between them. CDR3 in amino acids: CASSLRELQETQYF. In DNA form, the CDR3 reads TGTGCCAGCAGTTTACGGGAACTCCAAGAGACCCAGTACTTC.

This clone was seen only a few times. The chain uses TRBV5-4 and TRBJ2-1, with 7 bases identical to TRBD2. Trimming took 0 bases from V and 4 from J; bases not matched to a gene: 10. From germline, CDR1 is SGHNT and CDR2 YYREEE (reference sequence). There are 17 residues in the CDR3. The CDR3 region is CASSLGASGARYNEQFF. Here the CDR3 DNA reads TGTGCCAGCAGCTTGGGCGCTAGCGGAGCCAGGTACAATGAGCAGTTCTTC. The variable domain in full, completed from reference TRBV5-4 and TRBJ2-1, reads ETGVTQSPTHLIKTRGQQVTLRCSSQSGHNTVSWYQQALGQGPQFIFQYYREEENGRGNFPPRFSGLQFPNYSSELNVNALELDDSALYLCASSLGASGARYNEQFFGPGTRLTVL.

This clone occurred once. V is TRBV5-4 and J is TRBJ1-2; D possibly corresponds to TRBD1 (5 bases). The CDR3 covers 12 residues. V lost 4 bases, J lost 4 bases, and 8 bases lay in between. Germline V lookup: CDR1 SGHNT, CDR2 YYREEE (reference sequence). The CDR3 coding sequence is TGTGCCAGCAGCCTTGGGACCTATGGCTACACCTTC. Its translation is CASSLGTYGYTF.

This chain connects TRBV27 to TRBJ2-1; 9 bases align to TRBD1. J lost 4 bases, V lost 3 bases, and 1 base had no gene match. Germline CDR1 is MNHEY and CDR2 is SMNVEV (reference sequence). The CDR3 totals 14 residues. The CDR3 DNA sequence: TGTGCCAGCAGTTTGGGACAGGGTTACAATGAGCAGTTCTTC. Protein product: CASSLGQGYNEQFF.

The V and J genes are TRBV18 and TRBJ2-3; D call uncertain. Trimming removed 3 bases at V and 3 bases at J, with 10 bases between. Germline V gene data show CDR1 as KGHSH and CDR2 as LQKENI. CDR3 length: 14 amino acids. This CDR3 is CASSPRSLTDTQYF. The CDR3 DNA sequence: TGTGCCAGCTCACCTAGAAGTTTGACAGATACGCAGTATTTT.

The genes are TRBV7-8 and TRBJ2-6; D not resolved. Germline CDR1 and CDR2: SGHVS and FQNEAQ. CDR3 length equals 14 residues. Trimming left V 3 bases short and J 2 bases short, with 5 bases between. CDR3 protein: CASSLGAGANVLTF. DNA for the CDR3: TGTGCCAGCAGCTTGGGTGCTGGGGCCAACGTCCTGACTTTC. Filled out from reference TRBV7-8 and TRBJ2-6, the complete variable domain reads GAGVSQSPRYKVAKRGQDVALRCDPISGHVSLFWYQQALGQGPEFLTYFQNEAQLDKSGLPSDRFFAERPEGSVSTLKIQRTQQEDSAVYLCASSLGAGANVLTFGAGSRLTVL.

This rearrangement joins TRBV5-4 to TRBJ2-7; no definite D call. The CDR3 covers 15 residues. The germline V gene has CDR1 SGHNT and CDR2 YYREEE (reference sequence). V was pared by 4 bases and J by 0 bases, with 14 bases between. The CDR3 sequence is CASSPELSDSYEQYF. Here the CDR3 DNA reads TGTGCCAGCAGCCCGGAACTCTCGGACTCCTACGAGCAGTACTTC.

The gene calls are TRBV19 and TRBJ1-1; TRBD1 might be the D (6 bases). Germline CDR1 is LNHDA and CDR2 is SQIVND (reference sequence). V was shortened by 4 bases and J by 5 bases, with 11 bases between the two germline ends. The CDR3 totals 13 residues. CDR3 DNA: TGTGCCAGTAGTAGGGGGCGCGGGACTGAAGCTTTCTTT. It codes for CASSRGRGTEAFF.

This clone was counted only a few times. V gene TRBV2 combines with J gene TRBJ2-1, with D possibly being TRBD2 (5 bases). Deletions cut 1 base from V and 0 bases from J, with 7 bases between. Per germline, CDR1 SNHLY and CDR2 FYNNEI. This CDR3 has 15 amino acids. The DNA for the CDR3 is TGTGCCAGCAGTGAAGGGGAGAGCTCCTACAATGAGCAGTTCTTC. Translated, it gives CASSEGESSYNEQFF.

The V and J genes are TRBV6-6 and TRBJ2-7, with TRBD2 matching over 7 bases. Trimming took 2 bases from V and 5 from J; bases not matched to a gene: 3. Germline CDR1 MNHNY, CDR2 SVGAGI (reference sequence). The CDR3 contains 13 residues. The CDR3 region is CASSYTGRNEQYF. The DNA of the CDR3 is TGTGCCAGCAGTTACACCGGGAGGAACGAGCAGTACTTC.

The chain has TRBV9 and TRBJ2-1, with TRBD2 matching 9 bases. Germline loops: CDR1 SGDLS, CDR2 YYNGEE. The CDR3 totals 19 residues. Unmatched junction bases numbered 13, after V lost 0 bases and J lost 3 bases. The CDR3 DNA is TGTGCCAGCAGCGTAGTAGGGGGCTGGGTAGCGGGAGACTACAATGAGCAGTTCTTC. Amino acid sequence: CASSVVGGWVAGDYNEQFF.

This chain connects TRBV27 to TRBJ2-3; D is uncertain. This CDR3 has 15 residues. Per the germline V gene, CDR1 is MNHEY and CDR2 is SMNVEV (reference sequence). Between the trimmed V and J ends, which lost 2 bases and 0 bases, there was a span of 9 bases. CDR3 sequence (DNA): TGTGCCAGCAGTTTAGAATCCTTTAGCACAGATACGCAGTATTTT. This gives the protein CASSLESFSTDTQYF.

The J gene is TRBJ2-3, the V gene TRBV29-1; 9 bases are shared with TRBD2. V shed 3 bases, J shed 6 bases, and the junction held 10 bases outside the gene matches. The CDR3 is 15 amino acids. CDR1 and CDR2 from the germline V gene are SQVTM and ANQGSEA. CDR3 sequence reads: CSVDWFAGGSDTQYF. CDR3 coding DNA: TGCAGCGTTGATTGGTTTGCGGGAGGGTCGGATACGCAGTATTTT.